This T cell receptor (beta chain) was sequenced in a study of T cell clonality in common variable immunodeficiency. Whole-study findings and limits: Patient heterogeneity in the CVID cohort limited correlations between repertoire features and clinical complications. Shared TCRbeta clones were fewer between CVID subjects than controls.

Comment on this clone: The antigen is unknown. The read ends 3 residues before the CDR3 terminus; that terminus is restored from the germline J gene.

Repertoires were generated with immunoSEQ multiplex PCR, while TCRdb's copy carries only in-frame clones and drops some. In total the sample includes approximately 56,000 clones, none of them seen once. CDR1 is SNHLY, CDR2 FYNNEI, per germline. Trimming at V came to 6 bases and at J to 4 bases, leaving 7 bases not matched to a gene. The CDR3 covers 14 residues. The sequence derives from a person aged 18 to 75 in good health. This chain uses TRBV2 with TRBJ1-1; 8 nucleotides line up with TRBD1. The specimen was peripheral blood mononuclear cells. CDR3 bases read: TGTGCCAGCAGGGAGACAGGGGAGGGCACTGAA. It translates to CASRETGEGTE. The CDR3 reads in full as CASRETGEGTEAFF.